A single sample is the source of the 15 T cell receptor beta chains below, sequenced in a study of cytomegalovirus exposure and HLA in healthy donors. The study ran its PCR with 60 Vbeta and 13 Jbeta primers. Produced via immunoSEQ multiplex PCR; TCRdb's table is partial and in-frame only. There are tens of thousands of clones in the sample; roughly 80% occur only once, and roughly 32% lies in the top ten. Sequenced sample: PBMCs. The receptors were gathered from a man aged 45 to 65 in good health and CMV-seropositive.

The chain uses TRBV6-1 and TRBJ2-2; D unclear. Germline V gene data show CDR1 as MNHNS and CDR2 as SASEGT. The CDR3 spans 12 residues. The ends were cut back, 3 bases at V and 7 bases at J, with 6 bases in the middle. DNA for the CDR3: TGTGCCAGCAGTGATCTCTTCGGGGAGCTGTTTTTT. Translating it yields CASSDLFGELFF.

V gene TRBV5-1 combines with J gene TRBJ2-3, with D possibly matching TRBD2 (6 bases). Germline V CDR1 and CDR2: SGHRS, YFSETQ. The CDR3 sequence is 16 residues long. Trimming stripped 0 bases from V and 0 bases from J, with 11 bases between. The DNA for the CDR3 is TGCGCCAGCAGCTTGGAAGGGCGGGACAGCACAGATACGCAGTATTTT. It translates to CASSLEGRDSTDTQYF.

This chain uses TRBV2 with TRBJ1-4; D remains ambiguous. V lost 1 base, J lost 7 bases, and 13 bases lay in between. Germline loops: CDR1 SNHLY, CDR2 FYNNEI. There are 15 residues in the CDR3. The CDR3 loop is CASSEVSGVSEKLFF. DNA of the CDR3: TGTGCCAGCAGTGAAGTTAGCGGGGTTAGTGAAAAACTGTTTTTT.

This clone was detected only a few times. V usage is TRBV7-8 and J usage is TRBJ1-1; maybe TRBD1 (5 bases). Germline-derived CDR1 and CDR2 are SGHVS and FQNEAQ. This CDR3 spans 15 amino acids. V shed 5 bases and J shed 0 bases, with 13 bases lying between them. The CDR3, as DNA: TGTGCCAGCAGCACAGGTACCTTTATGAACACTGAAGCTTTCTTT. Translating it yields CASSTGTFMNTEAFF.

The V and J genes are TRBV27 and TRBJ2-7, with 8 bases fitting TRBD2. Germline values: CDR1 MNHEY, CDR2 SMNVEV (reference sequence). This CDR3 comprises 12 residues. Losses at the gene ends were 7 bases for V and 6 bases for J; bases not matched to a gene: 5. The CDR3: CASTSGGGEQYF. CDR3 DNA sequence: TGTGCCAGCACCTCGGGAGGGGGCGAGCAGTACTTC.

The CDR3, as DNA: TGCGCCAGCCAACAGTTACCTTCTGGGGCCAACGTCCTGACTTTC. Amino acids: CASQQLPSGANVLTF. J is TRBJ2-6 and V is TRBV5-1; D ambiguous. The V end lost 7 bases, the J end lost 1 base, and 12 bases lay between the germline ends. The CDR3 is 15 residues long. Germline V lookup: CDR1 SGHRS, CDR2 YFSETQ.

This clone was seen a single time. The V gene is TRBV29-1, the J gene TRBJ1-1; tentative D call: TRBD1 (5 bases). This CDR3 has 14 residues. Germline V gene sequence: CDR1 SQVTM, CDR2 ANQGSEA. Trimming took off 5 bases at V and 5 bases at J, with 18 bases between the two ends. This chain's CDR3 is CSVRGHGGLTEAFF. CDR3 in DNA: TGCAGCGTTAGGGGCCATGGGGGGTTGACTGAAGCTTTCTTT.

This clone has only a few counts. The chain combines TRBV7-3 with TRBJ2-3; 10 nucleotides align to TRBD1. The CDR3 is made up of 17 amino acids. Germline CDR1 reads SGHTA; CDR2 reads FQGTGA. V gave up 1 base and J gave up 0 bases; unmatched junction bases: 4. The CDR3 region is CASSLMGTGDSTDTQYF. The CDR3 coding sequence is TGTGCCAGCAGCTTAATGGGGACAGGGGACAGCACAGATACGCAGTATTTT.

This chain's CDR3 is CASSPNFNQPQHF. DNA of the CDR3: TGTGCCAGCAGCCCTAACTTCAATCAGCCCCAGCATTTT. J is TRBJ1-5 and V is TRBV6-1; D gene ambiguous. V was cut by 6 bases and J by 3 bases, with 9 bases left in between. The CDR3 contains 13 residues. Germline values: CDR1 MNHNS, CDR2 SASEGT.

This clone was counted a single time. This rearrangement joins TRBV7-6 to TRBJ2-7; 10 positions match TRBD2. J was trimmed by 1 base and V by 5 bases; bases with no gene match: 2. CDR3 length: 14 residues. Germline values: CDR1 SGHVS, CDR2 FNYEAQ. In DNA form, the CDR3 reads TGTGCCAGCAGCCCACTAGCGGGGTCCTACGAGCAGTACTTC. Translating it yields CASSPLAGSYEQYF.

This clone was seen once. A read error may produce the germline difference seen at one junction end. CDR3 DNA sequence: TGTTCCAGCAGACAACTAGTAACCGAGCAGTACTTC. It is translated as CSSRQLVTEQYF. The chain carries TRBV7-9 and TRBJ2-7; TRBD2 is a possible D gene (5 bases). Looked up from germline, CDR1 is SEHNR and CDR2 is FQNEAQ (reference sequence). The CDR3 covers 12 residues.

The rearrangement joins TRBV5-1 to TRBJ2-5; D perhaps matches TRBD2 (7 bases). Germline CDR1 SGHRS, CDR2 YFSETQ. Trimming pared 4 bases from V and 5 bases from J, leaving 18 bases between. The CDR3 sequence is 15 residues long. The CDR3 nucleotides read TGCGCCAGCAGCGCGCGCGGCGGGGGCCGGGAGACCCAGTACTTC. Protein product: CASSARGGGRETQYF. Full variable domain (remainder filled in from reference TRBV5-1 and TRBJ2-5): KAGVTQTPRYLIKTRGQQVTLSCSPISGHRSVSWYQQTPGQGLQFLFEYFSETQRNKGNFPGRFSGRQFSNSRSEMNVSTLELGDSALYLCASSARGGGRETQYFGPGTRLLVL.

The chain is built from TRBV11-2 and TRBJ2-2; 10 nucleotides line up with TRBD2. CDR1 and CDR2 (germline): SGHAT, FQNNGV. The V segment lost 5 bases and the J segment 1 base; nucleotides outside the gene matches: 7. CDR3 size: 17 residues. CDR3: CASSPTASGGNTGELFF. The CDR3 coding sequence is TGTGCCAGCAGCCCGACGGCTAGCGGGGGGAACACCGGGGAGCTGTTTTTT.

The rearrangement uses TRBV4-2 and TRBJ2-5, with 15 bases fitting TRBD2. J gave up 2 bases and V 4 bases, and 8 bases lay outside the gene matches. The V gene's germline CDR1 is LGHNA and CDR2 YNFKEQ. CDR3 length: 18 residues. CDR3 coding DNA: TGTGCCAGCAGCCGCGGACTAGCGGGAGGGCAACTTCAAGAGACCCAGTACTTC. It codes for CASSRGLAGGQLQETQYF.

V gene TRBV11-3 combines with J gene TRBJ2-7, with TRBD1 matching 8 bases. This CDR3 spans 14 amino acids. V trimming: 5 bases; J trimming: 2 bases; junction bases outside the gene matches: 5. From germline, CDR1 is SGHNT and CDR2 YENEEA. DNA of the CDR3: TGTGCCAGCAGCCCGGGACAGGAGACCTACGAGCAGTACTTC. The encoded protein is CASSPGQETYEQYF.